The rows below give T cell receptor beta chains drawn from one sample of a study of CD8+ T cells in alopecia areata. TCRdb's table, derived via immunoSEQ multiplex PCR, lists solely in-frame clones and lacks some. The sample records some 100,000 clones, around two fifths being singletons. Sequenced input: CD4+ T cells sorted from blood. Receptor source: a human donor with alopecia areata. Each CDR3 is given without its conserved first and last residue. The order of the fields is V gene, J gene, CDR3 protein.

>TRBV5-1|TRBJ2-2
ASSLASSTGELF
>TRBV28|TRBJ1-5
ASRRTGGGQPQH
>TRBV7-2|TRBJ2-1
ASSRMGGRGEQF
>TRBV7-2|TRBJ2-1
ASRGAGLNNEQF
>TRBV7-9|TRBJ2-1
ASSFESGGSEQF
>TRBV5-1|TRBJ2-7
ASSLDRAYEQY
>TRBV9|TRBJ2-5
ASSVRGQSPGTQY
>TRBV25-1|TRBJ1-1
ASRFPGEEAF
>TRBV5-1|TRBJ2-6
ASSWGRQGVASGANVLT
>TRBV6-5|TRBJ2-7
ASSSRGLYEQY
>TRBV7-9|TRBJ1-2
ASSLGQLDLYGYT
>TRBV7-9|TRBJ1-6
ASSLQGESPLH
>TRBV4-3|TRBJ2-6
ASSQDLQGAGANVLT
>TRBV6-6|TRBJ1-6
ASSSDRDVSPLH
>TRBV28|TRBJ2-7
ASSPGQGYEQY
>TRBV29-1|TRBJ1-1
SVALHSVGTEAF
>TRBV28|TRBJ2-5
ASGSGQAETQY
>TRBV29-1|TRBJ2-5
SVRTSPETQY
>TRBV28|TRBJ2-3
ASSTTDTQY
>TRBV29-1|TRBJ2-7
SVTGTGVYEQY
>TRBV29-1|TRBJ2-2
SVEREEESGELF